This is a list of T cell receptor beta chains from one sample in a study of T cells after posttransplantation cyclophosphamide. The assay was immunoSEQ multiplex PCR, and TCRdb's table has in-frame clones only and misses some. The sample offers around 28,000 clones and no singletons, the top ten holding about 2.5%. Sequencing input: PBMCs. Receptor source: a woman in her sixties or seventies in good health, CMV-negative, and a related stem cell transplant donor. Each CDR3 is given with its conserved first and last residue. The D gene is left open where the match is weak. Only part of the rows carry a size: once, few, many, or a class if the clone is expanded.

TGTGCCAGCAGCTCGAGGGGGAACTCCTACAATGAGCAGTTCTTC	CASSSRGNSYNEQFF	TRBJ2-1	medium-sized	TRBV14	NA
TGTGCCATCAGTGAAAGAGCGGGGGGAGTCGATACGCAGTATTTT	CAISERAGGVDTQYF	TRBJ2-3	many	TRBV10-3	TRBD2
TGTGCCAGTAGTATAGAGAAGGGCATGGAGACCCAGTACTTC	CASSIEKGMETQYF	TRBJ2-5	many	TRBV19	NA
TGTGCCAGCAGCTTGTGGGGGTGGGCCTCGGGGGGCAATCAGCCCCAGCATTTT	CASSLWGWASGGNQPQHF	TRBJ1-5	many	TRBV5-6	NA
TGTGCCAGCAGCCCCTACCGACAGGGTATCTCTGGAAACACCATATATTTT	CASSPYRQGISGNTIYF	TRBJ1-3	many	TRBV7-2	TRBD1
TGCGCCAGCAGCCTGGGGGACACAGCCTACGAGCAGTACTTC	CASSLGDTAYEQYF	TRBJ2-7	many	TRBV5-1	NA
TGTGCCAGCAGTACCCGACTAGCGGGGTCCTACGAGCAGTACTTC	CASSTRLAGSYEQYF	TRBJ2-7	many	TRBV28	TRBD2
TGTGCCAGCAGCCCGGCTCTAGCGATCGTGGTCAATGAGCAGTTCTTC	CASSPALAIVVNEQFF	TRBJ2-1	few	TRBV5-6	NA
TGTGCCAGCTCACCAGGGACAGGGGGGAGCTCCTACGAGCAGTACTTC	CASSPGTGGSSYEQYF	TRBJ2-7	many	TRBV18	TRBD1
TGCGCCAGCAGCACAGGGACAGTCATGGGGGATTCACCCCTCCACTTT	CASSTGTVMGDSPLHF	TRBJ1-6	many	TRBV5-1	TRBD1
TGTGCCAGTATCCAAATGGGACATTACCCTGAAGCTTTCTTT	CASIQMGHYPEAFF	TRBJ1-1	many	TRBV19	NA
TGTGCCAGCAGCTACTGGACTAGCGGAGGCTACGAGCAGTACTTC	CASSYWTSGGYEQYF	TRBJ2-7	NA	TRBV11-2	TRBD2
TGTGCCAGCAGTCAGCGAAGCGGGGGGGTGTCCCCCTACAATGAGCAGTTCTTC	CASSQRSGGVSPYNEQFF	TRBJ2-1	many	TRBV27	TRBD2
TGTGCCTGGAGCAACGGACTGGGTTTTGGCACAGATACGCAGTATTTT	CAWSNGLGFGTDTQYF	TRBJ2-3	few	TRBV30	NA
TGTGCCAGTAGTGTCGATATAGCGGGCGTAGAGACCCAGTACTTC	CASSVDIAGVETQYF	TRBJ2-5	many	TRBV19	TRBD2
TGCGCCAGCACCCTATTCAGGGACAGGGGTCTTCTAGGGACTGAAGCTTTCTTT	CASTLFRDRGLLGTEAFF	TRBJ1-1	many	TRBV4-1	TRBD1
TGTGCCAGCAGTTTATCGGGGGTTTATGATCAGCCCCAGCATTTT	CASSLSGVYDQPQHF	TRBJ1-5	NA	TRBV28	NA
TGTGCCAGCAGCCCCGAGACTAGCGGGGCCACAGATACGCAGTATTTT	CASSPETSGATDTQYF	TRBJ2-3	NA	TRBV7-6	TRBD2
TGTGCCAGCAGTTTACGGGGAAAGCAGGGCTACACCTTC	CASSLRGKQGYTF	TRBJ1-2	many	TRBV12-3/TRBV12-4	NA
TGCGCCAGCGAGGGGGACTACGAGCAGTACTTC	CASEGDYEQYF	TRBJ2-7	many	TRBV10-2	NA